This T cell receptor beta chain came from a study of cytomegalovirus exposure and HLA in healthy donors. Study conclusions and caveats: Earlier findings revealed that most TCR beta V segments proved productive either about 87% or about 30% of the time.

This clone has just a few counts. Antigen: not known. PCR was performed using 60 Vbeta and 13 Jbeta primers. The table came from immunoSEQ multiplex PCR; TCRdb's copy has only in-frame clones and leaves some out. Counted here are roughly 130,000 clones, 75% to 85% occurring once; the ten biggest clones make up 4%. The V gene lost 7 bases and the J gene lost 1 base, with 11 bases spanning the gap. This CDR3 is built from 14 residues. Germline lookup yields CDR1 SEHNR and CDR2 FQNEAQ (reference sequence). This TCR came from a woman aged 40 to 49 in good health and CMV-seronegative. The sequencing sample was made of PBMCs. The J gene is TRBJ1-3, the V gene TRBV7-9, with D unclear. This CDR3 is CASTSQYSGNTIYF. As DNA, the CDR3 is TGTGCCAGCACCTCACAGTATTCTGGAAACACCATATATTTT.